A selection of T cell receptor beta chains follows, all from one sample in a study of T cells in Graves' hyperthyroidism and ophthalmopathy. TCRdb processed the multiplex PCR reads anew with MiXCR; each CDR3 protein has one entry. The sample records 690,000 or so distinct CDR3 sequences, around 19% being singletons. Sequences were obtained from blood. The receptors here all came from a woman aged 45-59 years with Graves' hyperthyroidism that later progressed to Graves' ophthalmopathy. Each CDR3 is given with its conserved first and last residue. A D gene is named only where the DNA matches it firmly. Size values are once, few and many counts, or a class for expanded clones, and some rows have none.

d_call j_call v_call clone_size cdr3_nt cdr3_aa
TRBD1 TRBJ2-2 TRBV5-1 few TGCGCCAGCAGCGAGCAGGCAGGGGGCACCGGGGAGCTGTTTTTT CASSEQAGGTGELFF
TRBD1 TRBJ1-2 TRBV25-1 few TGTGCCAGCAGTGAATCCGGACAGGGCTTCAACTATGGCTACACCTTC CASSESGQGFNYGYTF
. TRBJ1-3 TRBV11-1 . TGTGCCAGCAGCTCCTCGGGGCGCGGAAACACCATATATTTT CASSSSGRGNTIYF
. TRBJ1-1 TRBV7-2 many TGTGCCAGCAGCGCGCTGACAGGTTACACTGAAGCTTTCTTT CASSALTGYTEAFF
. TRBJ1-6 TRBV2 . TGTGCCAGCAGTGATAGGTCCTATAATTCACCCCTCCACTTT CASSDRSYNSPLHF
TRBD2 TRBJ2-1 TRBV15 . TGTGCCACCAGCAGAGAAGCGGGGGACTACAATGAGCAGTTCTTC CATSREAGDYNEQFF
TRBD1 TRBJ1-2 TRBV5-1 many TGCGCCAGTGAGGAGCCAACCGGGACAGGGAGTGGCTACACCTTC CASEEPTGTGSGYTF
. TRBJ1-1 TRBV4-1 . TGCGCCAGCAGCCAGACCTTGATCGGTGGTGGGACTGAAGCTTTCTTT CASSQTLIGGGTEAFF
. TRBJ1-2 TRBV28 . TGTGCCAGCAGTTCCCCGTCCATGGGGAGGGGCTACACCTTC CASSSPSMGRGYTF
. TRBJ2-7 TRBV6-5 . TGTGCCAGCAGTTACTTGACCCCTTCCGCAGGACACGAGCAGTACTTC CASSYLTPSAGHEQYF
TRBD1 TRBJ1-1 TRBV18 once TGTGCCAGCAACAGGGGGAGCACTGAAGCTTTCTTT CASNRGSTEAFF
. TRBJ1-2 TRBV9 . TGTGCCAGCAGCGTAGTAACGCGAGCTGACTATGGCTACACCTTC CASSVVTRADYGYTF
. TRBJ1-2 TRBV18 many TGTGCCAGCTCACCACCGGGGAGACCGAGTGGCTACACCTTC CASSPPGRPSGYTF
TRBD2 TRBJ2-5 TRBV29-1 few TGCAGCGGGGACCGGGGGGGGACTGAGACCCAGTACTTC CSGDRGGTETQYF
. TRBJ2-3 TRBV9 many TGTGCCAGCAGCGTGACAGTTACTAGCACAGATACGCAGTATTTT CASSVTVTSTDTQYF
TRBD1 TRBJ2-5 TRBV6-5 many TGTGCCAGCACCCTAGGGACAGGGTATAGGGAGACCCAGTACTTC CASTLGTGYRETQYF
TRBD1 TRBJ2-1 TRBV7-9 . TGTGCCAGCAGCCCCTGGACAGGGATTTACAATGAGCAGTTCTTC CASSPWTGIYNEQFF
TRBD1 TRBJ2-7 TRBV6-1 many TGTGCCAGCGGCCGGGACAGGGGAACCTGGGAGCAGTACTTC CASGRDRGTWEQYF
TRBD1 TRBJ1-1 TRBV6-1 . TGTGCCAGCAGTCGTGACAGGGAAATACCCACTGAAGCTTTCTTT CASSRDREIPTEAFF
. TRBJ2-5 TRBV20-1 . TGCAGTGCCCGACAGGCAGGACAAGAGACCCAGTACTTC CSARQAGQETQYF
. TRBJ1-1 TRBV30 . TGTGCCTGGAGTAGAGGATTCACTGAAGCTTTCTTT CAWSRGFTEAFF
TRBD1 TRBJ2-4 TRBV6-2/TRBV6-3 . TGTGCCAGCAGGGGACAGGCAGAGGCCAAAAACATTCAGTACTTC CASRGQAEAKNIQYF
. TRBJ1-1 TRBV4-1 few TGCGCCAGCAGCCAAGAATCTTACAGTGAAGCTTTCTTT CASSQESYSEAFF
TRBD1 TRBJ2-5 TRBV7-9 few TGTGCCAGCAGCTCCCCGGGACAGGGTGTTGAGACCCAGTACTTC CASSSPGQGVETQYF
. TRBJ2-1 TRBV11-2 many TGTGCCAGCAGCTTCGGGTTCACAGGGTTTTCTAGCAATGAGCAGTTCTTC CASSFGFTGFSSNEQFF
. TRBJ1-4 TRBV12-5 . TGTGCTAGTGGTTCCCCCGACCCTCGGGAAAAACTGTTTTTT CASGSPDPREKLFF
. TRBJ1-5 TRBV19 many TGTGCCAGTAGTATTCCCCCAGGGATGCAGCCCCAGCATTTT CASSIPPGMQPQHF
TRBD2 TRBJ2-5 TRBV20-1 . TGCAGTGCTAGCTCCGGCGGGGGGACCCAAGAGACCCAGTACTTC CSASSGGGTQETQYF
. TRBJ2-3 TRBV2 many TGTGCCAGCAGTGACTCCCCAGATACGCAGTATTTT CASSDSPDTQYF
. TRBJ1-4 TRBV5-1 few TGCGCCAGCAGCTTGGATGGCAGGGCGGGGAAACTGTTTTTT CASSLDGRAGKLFF
. TRBJ1-2 TRBV5-1 many TGCGCCAGCAGCTTGGTTCAGGGTGGTGGTGGCTACACCTTC CASSLVQGGGGYTF